Listed below are T cell receptor beta chains from one sample, sequenced in a study of blood T cell repertoires in COVID-19. Repertoires were generated with immunoSEQ multiplex PCR, while TCRdb's copy carries only in-frame clones and drops some. The sample contains around 270,000 clones, more than 85% of which appear only once. Sequencing input: peripheral blood. Receptors originate from a young adult with COVID-19, enrolled during active disease. Both conserved end residues are part of each CDR3. A D gene is named only where the DNA matches it firmly. Clone size is stated in some rows and not others, as once, few, many or a class when expanded.

J	V	length	D	size	DNA	CDR3
TRBJ1-3	TRBV4-1	16	TRBD1	.	TGCGCCAGCAGCCAAGTGGGACAGAGCTCTGGAAACACCATATATTTT	CASSQVGQSSGNTIYF
TRBJ2-2	TRBV5-1	14	.	few	TGCGCCAGCAGCTTGGTTGGGGAGGCCGGGGAGCTGTTTTTT	CASSLVGEAGELFF
TRBJ2-5	TRBV4-1	17	.	.	TGCGCCAGCAGCCAAGATCGCTCTAGCAGTGTACAAGAGACCCAGTACTTC	CASSQDRSSSVQETQYF
TRBJ2-7	TRBV5-1	13	.	many	TGCGCCAGCAGCTTGGGCAGTTCCTACGAGCAGTACTTC	CASSLGSSYEQYF
TRBJ2-4	TRBV14	20	TRBD2	.	TGTGCCAGCAGCCAAGCAATACGAGCGAGCGGGAGAGGAGCCAAAAACATTCAGTACTTC	CASSQAIRASGRGAKNIQYF
TRBJ1-5	TRBV19	14	.	once	TGTGCCAGTAGTTACCCTTACAGGGATCAGCCCCAGCATTTT	CASSYPYRDQPQHF
TRBJ1-6	TRBV27	12	.	.	TGTGCCAGCAGTTTATTAAATTCACCCCTCCACTTT	CASSLLNSPLHF
TRBJ1-3	TRBV5-4	13	.	.	TGTGCCAGCAGCTTGGACAGGGCAAACACCATATATTTT	CASSLDRANTIYF
TRBJ2-7	TRBV28	14	TRBD1	.	TGTGCCAGCAGTGTAGGGACAGGGACCCTTGGGCAGTACTTC	CASSVGTGTLGQYF
TRBJ2-5	TRBV24-1	15	TRBD1	.	TGTGCCACCAGTGACTACAGACAGGGTATAGAGACCCAGTACTTC	CATSDYRQGIETQYF
TRBJ1-2	TRBV20-1	11	.	.	TGCAGTTGCCCGGAGAACTATGGCTACACCTTC	CSCPENYGYTF
TRBJ2-7	TRBV29-1	11	.	.	TGCAGCGTTGTAGTCTCCTACGAGCAGTACTTC	CSVVVSYEQYF
TRBJ2-7	TRBV6-1	14	.	few	TGTGCCAGCAGTGAAAGGGAGACTAGCTACGAGCAGTACTTC	CASSERETSYEQYF
TRBJ1-4	TRBV4-1	14	.	once	TGCGCCAGCAGCCAAGCCTCAGTGATCGAAAAATTGTTTTTT	CASSQASVIEKLFF
TRBJ1-1	TRBV10-3	13	.	.	TGTGCCATCAGGGAAGCAGGGGACACTGAAGCTTTCTTT	CAIREAGDTEAFF
TRBJ2-1	TRBV11-3	17	TRBD2	.	TGTGCCAGCAGCCCACCGGGACTAGCGGGAGAAGTTAGTGAGCAGTTCTTC	CASSPPGLAGEVSEQFF
TRBJ2-1	TRBV7-9	15	TRBD2	.	TGTGCCAGCAGCGCGCTAGCGGGCCCCTACAATGAGCAGTTCTTC	CASSALAGPYNEQFF
TRBJ2-5	TRBV2	15	TRBD1	.	TGTGCCAGCAGTTCTCGGACAGGGATGGTTGGGACCCAGTACTTC	CASSSRTGMVGTQYF
TRBJ2-3	TRBV27	18	TRBD2	.	TGTGCCAGCAGTTCTCCGGGACTAGCGGGAGGGCCTTCAGATACGCAGTATTTT	CASSSPGLAGGPSDTQYF
TRBJ1-1	TRBV28	13	.	medium-sized	TGTGCCAGCAGACCTTCAGGGGTCACTGAAGCTTTCTTT	CASRPSGVTEAFF
TRBJ2-3	TRBV29-1	18	TRBD2	.	TGCAGCGTTGACAGGACTAGCGGGAGGAGTCCTAGCACAGATACGCAGTATTTT	CSVDRTSGRSPSTDTQYF
TRBJ2-5	TRBV5-1	16	TRBD2	.	TGCGCCAGCAGCTTAGCGCTAGCGGGAGGTATAGAGACCCAGTACTTC	CASSLALAGGIETQYF
TRBJ2-3	TRBV6-2/TRBV6-3	15	TRBD2	.	TGTGCCAGCAGCTTACTAGCGGAGGGGACAGATACGCAGTATTTT	CASSLLAEGTDTQYF
TRBJ2-7	TRBV5-6	18	TRBD2	few	TGTGCCAGCAGCACCGGGACTAGCGGGAGTGGCAGCTACTACGAGCAGTACTTC	CASSTGTSGSGSYYEQYF
TRBJ2-3	TRBV19	17	TRBD2	.	TGTGCCAGTAGTATCACCTGGAGCGGGAGCCCCACAGATACGCAGTATTTT	CASSITWSGSPTDTQYF
TRBJ2-7	TRBV30	15	TRBD1	.	TGTGCCTGGAGTGTTCTCGGACAGGGGTTCGACGAGCAGTACTTC	CAWSVLGQGFDEQYF
TRBJ1-1	TRBV6-1	14	.	.	TGTGCCAGCAGTGACGGGTGGGTCAACACTGAAGCTTTCTTT	CASSDGWVNTEAFF
TRBJ2-3	TRBV10-1	14	.	.	TGCGCCAGCAGTGAGTCGAGTCGTACAGATACGCAGTATTTT	CASSESSRTDTQYF
TRBJ2-4	TRBV7-2	16	.	once	TGTGCCAGCAGCTTAGATTCCTCCTTAGCCAAAAACATTCAGTACTTC	CASSLDSSLAKNIQYF
TRBJ2-5	TRBV11-2	14	.	.	TGTGCCAGCAGCCCAACAGGGCCCCAAGAGACCCAGTACTTC	CASSPTGPQETQYF
TRBJ1-3	TRBV6-5	16	.	once	TGTGCCAGCAGTTACTCTCGGGGATCTACTGGAAACACCATATATTTT	CASSYSRGSTGNTIYF
TRBJ2-4	TRBV4-1	18	.	once	TGCGCCAGCAGCCAAGGAGGGGCGCGAGGGGGTATTCGTGACATTCAGTACTTC	CASSQGGARGGIRDIQYF
TRBJ2-7	TRBV24-1	13	.	.	TGTGCCACCAGTGATCCCCCAGGCCCCGAGCAGTACTTC	CATSDPPGPEQYF
TRBJ2-1	TRBV27	15	.	.	TGTGCCAGCAGTTTAAGGGGAGGCGGAGGCAATGAGCAGTTCTTC	CASSLRGGGGNEQFF
TRBJ2-6	TRBV19	11	.	.	TGTGCCAGTACGGGGGCCAACGTCCTGACTTTC	CASTGANVLTF
TRBJ2-1	TRBV28	16	TRBD2	.	TGTGCCAGCAGTCTATTCCTAGCGGGATCCAGCAATGAGCAGTTCTTC	CASSLFLAGSSNEQFF
TRBJ1-1	TRBV6-1	18	.	.	TGTGCCAGCAGTGAAGCGCCTTACCTTAGGGCGGGGAACACTGAAGCTTTCTTT	CASSEAPYLRAGNTEAFF
TRBJ2-1	TRBV24-1	16	TRBD1	once	TGTGCCACCAGTGATTTGTTAAAGGGGGCAAGGAATGAGCAGTTCTTC	CATSDLLKGARNEQFF
TRBJ2-1	TRBV13	16	TRBD2	.	TGTGCCAGCAGCCTAAGACTAGCGGGGATGTACAATGAGCAGTTCTTC	CASSLRLAGMYNEQFF
TRBJ2-7	TRBV19	12	.	.	TGTGCCAGTAGTCCGGGGATGCGCGAGCAGTACTTC	CASSPGMREQYF
TRBJ2-7	TRBV9	15	TRBD2	.	TGTGCCAGCAGCGTAGGGACGGGGGGGTTCTACGAGCAGTACTTC	CASSVGTGGFYEQYF